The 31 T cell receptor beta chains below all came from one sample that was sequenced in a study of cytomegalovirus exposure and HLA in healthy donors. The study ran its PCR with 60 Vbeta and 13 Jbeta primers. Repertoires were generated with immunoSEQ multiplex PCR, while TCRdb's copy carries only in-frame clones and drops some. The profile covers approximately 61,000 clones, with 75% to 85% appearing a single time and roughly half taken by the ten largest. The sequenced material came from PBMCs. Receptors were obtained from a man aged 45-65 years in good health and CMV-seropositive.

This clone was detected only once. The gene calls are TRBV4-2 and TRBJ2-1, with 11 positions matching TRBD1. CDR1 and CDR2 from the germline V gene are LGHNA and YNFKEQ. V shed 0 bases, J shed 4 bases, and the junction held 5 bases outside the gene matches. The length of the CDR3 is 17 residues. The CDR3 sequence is CASSQDLGTGGYNEQFF. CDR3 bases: TGTGCCAGCAGCCAAGATTTGGGGACAGGGGGATACAATGAGCAGTTCTTC.

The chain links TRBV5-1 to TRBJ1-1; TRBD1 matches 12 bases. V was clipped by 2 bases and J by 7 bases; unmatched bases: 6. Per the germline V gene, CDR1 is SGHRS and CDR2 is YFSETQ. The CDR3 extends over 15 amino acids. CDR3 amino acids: CASSLWDRGLGEAFF. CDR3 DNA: TGCGCCAGCAGCTTATGGGACAGGGGGCTGGGTGAAGCTTTCTTT.

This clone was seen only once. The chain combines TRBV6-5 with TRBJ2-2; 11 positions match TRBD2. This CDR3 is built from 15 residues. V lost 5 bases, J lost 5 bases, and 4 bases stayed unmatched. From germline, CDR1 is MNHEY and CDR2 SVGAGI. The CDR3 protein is CASSTSGRITGELFF. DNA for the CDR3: TGTGCCAGCAGTACTAGCGGGAGAATAACCGGGGAGCTGTTTTTT.

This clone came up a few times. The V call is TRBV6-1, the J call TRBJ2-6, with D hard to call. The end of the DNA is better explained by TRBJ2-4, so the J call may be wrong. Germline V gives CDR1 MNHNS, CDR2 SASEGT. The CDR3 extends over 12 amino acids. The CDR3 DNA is TGTGCCAGTGGACGGACGGGAAACATTCAGTACTTC. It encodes CASGRTGNIQYF.

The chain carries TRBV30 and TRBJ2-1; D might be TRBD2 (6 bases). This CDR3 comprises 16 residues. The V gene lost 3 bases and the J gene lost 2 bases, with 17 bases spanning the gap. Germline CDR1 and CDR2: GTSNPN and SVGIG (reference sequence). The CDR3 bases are TGTGCCTGGAGGGTACCGCATAGCGGTACCTACAATGAGCAGTTCTTC. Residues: CAWRVPHSGTYNEQFF.

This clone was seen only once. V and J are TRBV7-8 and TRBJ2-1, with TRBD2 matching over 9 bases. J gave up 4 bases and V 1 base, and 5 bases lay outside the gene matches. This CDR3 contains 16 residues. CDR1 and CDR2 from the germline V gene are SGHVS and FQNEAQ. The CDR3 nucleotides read TGTGCCAGCAGCTTAGGTCTAGCGGGGATATACAATGAGCAGTTCTTC. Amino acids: CASSLGLAGIYNEQFF.

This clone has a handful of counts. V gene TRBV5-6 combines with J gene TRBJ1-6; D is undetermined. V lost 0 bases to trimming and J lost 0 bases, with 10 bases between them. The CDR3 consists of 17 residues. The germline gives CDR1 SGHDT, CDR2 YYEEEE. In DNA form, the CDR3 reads TGTGCCAGCAGCTTGGGACTCAAAAACTCCTATAATTCACCCCTCCACTTT. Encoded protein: CASSLGLKNSYNSPLHF.

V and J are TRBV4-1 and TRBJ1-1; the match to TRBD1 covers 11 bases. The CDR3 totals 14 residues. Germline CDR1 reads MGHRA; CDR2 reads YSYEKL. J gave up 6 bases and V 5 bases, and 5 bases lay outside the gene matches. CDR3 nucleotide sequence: TGCGCCAGCAGCTTAGGGACAGGGGGTGCTGAAGCTTTCTTT. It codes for CASSLGTGGAEAFF.

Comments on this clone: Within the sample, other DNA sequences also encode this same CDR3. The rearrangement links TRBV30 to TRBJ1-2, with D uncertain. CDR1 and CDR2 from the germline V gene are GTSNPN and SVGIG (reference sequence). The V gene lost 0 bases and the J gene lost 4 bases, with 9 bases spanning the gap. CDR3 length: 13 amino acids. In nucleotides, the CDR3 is TGTGCCTGGAGTGTTTTCCCACTCTATGGCTACACCTTC. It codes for CAWSVFPLYGYTF.

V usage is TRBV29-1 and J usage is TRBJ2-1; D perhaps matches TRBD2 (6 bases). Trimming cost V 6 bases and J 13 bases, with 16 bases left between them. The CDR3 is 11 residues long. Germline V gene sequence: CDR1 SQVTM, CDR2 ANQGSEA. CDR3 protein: CSVGGKEAQFF. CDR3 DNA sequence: TGCAGCGTGGGGGGAAAAGAGGCCCAGTTCTTC.

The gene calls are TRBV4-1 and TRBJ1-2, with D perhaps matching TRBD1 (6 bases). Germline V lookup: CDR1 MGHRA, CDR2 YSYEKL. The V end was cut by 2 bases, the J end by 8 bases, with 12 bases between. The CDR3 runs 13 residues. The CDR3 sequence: CASSQPRGEGYTF. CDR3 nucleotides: TGCGCCAGCAGCCAACCCAGGGGCGAAGGCTACACCTTC.

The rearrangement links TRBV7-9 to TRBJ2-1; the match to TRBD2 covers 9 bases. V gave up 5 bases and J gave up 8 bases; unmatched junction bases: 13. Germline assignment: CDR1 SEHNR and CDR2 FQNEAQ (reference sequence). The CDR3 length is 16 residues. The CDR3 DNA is TGTGCCAGCAGCCTCATCGCGGGGGGGCCGATGGATGAGCAGTTCTTC. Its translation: CASSLIAGGPMDEQFF.

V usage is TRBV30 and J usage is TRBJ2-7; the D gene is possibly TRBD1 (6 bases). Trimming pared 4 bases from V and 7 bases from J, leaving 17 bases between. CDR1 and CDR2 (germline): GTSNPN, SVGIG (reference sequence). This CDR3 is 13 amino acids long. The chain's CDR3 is CAWNGGRGEEQYF. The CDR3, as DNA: TGTGCCTGGAATGGCGGCAGGGGAGAAGAGCAGTACTTC.

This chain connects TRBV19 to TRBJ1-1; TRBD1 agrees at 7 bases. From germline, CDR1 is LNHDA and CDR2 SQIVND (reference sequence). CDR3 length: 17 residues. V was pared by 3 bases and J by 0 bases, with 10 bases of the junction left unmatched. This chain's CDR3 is CASSILYWGQMNTEAFF. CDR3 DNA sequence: TGTGCCAGTAGTATTTTATATTGGGGACAGATGAACACTGAAGCTTTCTTT. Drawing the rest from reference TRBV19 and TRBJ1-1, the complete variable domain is DGGITQSPKYLFRKEGQNVTLSCEQNLNHDAMYWYRQDPGQGLRLIYYSQIVNDFQKGDIAEGYSVSREKKESFPLTVTSAQKNPTAFYLCASSILYWGQMNTEAFFGQGTRLTVV.

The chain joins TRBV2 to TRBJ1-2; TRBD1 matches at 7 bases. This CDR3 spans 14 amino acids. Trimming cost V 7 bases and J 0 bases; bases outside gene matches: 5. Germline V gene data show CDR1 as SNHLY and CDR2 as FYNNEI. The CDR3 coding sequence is TGTGCCAGCACATACCAGGGGGCTAACTATGGCTACACCTTC. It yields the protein CASTYQGANYGYTF.

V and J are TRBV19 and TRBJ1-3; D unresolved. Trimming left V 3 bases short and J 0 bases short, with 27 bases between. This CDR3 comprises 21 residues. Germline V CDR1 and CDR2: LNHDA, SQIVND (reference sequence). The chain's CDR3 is CASSIAYRPSRRPYSGNTIYF. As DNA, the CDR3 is TGTGCCAGTAGTATCGCTTACAGACCCTCCCGGAGGCCTTACTCTGGAAACACCATATATTTT.

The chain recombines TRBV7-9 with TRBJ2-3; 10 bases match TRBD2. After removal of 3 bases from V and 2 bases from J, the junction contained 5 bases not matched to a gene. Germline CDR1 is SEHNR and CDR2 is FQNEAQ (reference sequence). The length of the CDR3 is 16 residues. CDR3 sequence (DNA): TGTGCCAGCAGCTTTCGGACTAGCGGATTCACAGATACGCAGTATTTT. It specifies CASSFRTSGFTDTQYF.

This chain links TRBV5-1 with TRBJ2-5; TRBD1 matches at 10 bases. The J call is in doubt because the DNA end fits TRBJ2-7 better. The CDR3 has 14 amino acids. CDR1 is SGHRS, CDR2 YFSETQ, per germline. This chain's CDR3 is CASSSRQGAGEQYF. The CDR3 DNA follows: TGCGCCAGCAGCTCACGACAGGGGGCAGGCGAGCAGTACTTC.

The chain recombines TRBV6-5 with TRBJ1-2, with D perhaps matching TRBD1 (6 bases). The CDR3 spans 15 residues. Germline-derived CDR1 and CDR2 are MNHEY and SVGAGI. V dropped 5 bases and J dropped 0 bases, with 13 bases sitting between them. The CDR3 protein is CASSGDRPPNYGYTF. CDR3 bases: TGTGCCAGCAGTGGAGACAGGCCCCCTAACTATGGCTACACCTTC.

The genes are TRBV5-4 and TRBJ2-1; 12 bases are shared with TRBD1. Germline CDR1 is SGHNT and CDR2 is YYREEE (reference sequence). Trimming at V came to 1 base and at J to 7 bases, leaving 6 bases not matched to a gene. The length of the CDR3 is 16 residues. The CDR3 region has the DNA TGTGCCAGCAGCTTGCCCGGGACAGGGGGCATAAATGAGCAGTTCTTC. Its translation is CASSLPGTGGINEQFF. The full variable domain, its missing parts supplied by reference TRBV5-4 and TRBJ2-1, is ETGVTQSPTHLIKTRGQQVTLRCSSQSGHNTVSWYQQALGQGPQFIFQYYREEENGRGNFPPRFSGLQFPNYSSELNVNALELDDSALYLCASSLPGTGGINEQFFGPGTRLTVL.

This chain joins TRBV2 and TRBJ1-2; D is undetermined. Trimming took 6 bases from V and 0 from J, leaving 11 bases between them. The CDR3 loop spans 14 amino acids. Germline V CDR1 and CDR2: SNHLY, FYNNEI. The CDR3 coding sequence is TGTGCCAGCAGCCGCGGACTGACTAACTATGGCTACACCTTC. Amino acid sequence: CASSRGLTNYGYTF.

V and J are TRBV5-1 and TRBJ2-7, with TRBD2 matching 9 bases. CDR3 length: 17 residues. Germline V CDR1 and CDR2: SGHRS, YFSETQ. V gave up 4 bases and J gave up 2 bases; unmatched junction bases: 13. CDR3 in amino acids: CASSQTLGAGGTYEQYF. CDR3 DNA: TGCGCCAGCAGCCAAACTTTGGGAGCGGGGGGAACCTACGAGCAGTACTTC.

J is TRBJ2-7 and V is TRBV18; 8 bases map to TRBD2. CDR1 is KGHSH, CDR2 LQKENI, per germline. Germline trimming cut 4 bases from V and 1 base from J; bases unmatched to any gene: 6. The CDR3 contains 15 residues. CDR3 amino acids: CASSLSGGRSYEQYF. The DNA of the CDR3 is TGTGCCAGCTCACTTTCGGGGGGGAGGTCCTACGAGCAGTACTTC. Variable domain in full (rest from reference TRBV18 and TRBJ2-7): NAGVMQNPRHLVRRRGQEARLRCSPMKGHSHVYWYRQLPEEGLKFMVYLQKENIIDESGMPKERFSAEFPKEGPSILRIQQVVRGDSAAYFCASSLSGGRSYEQYFGPGTRLTVT.

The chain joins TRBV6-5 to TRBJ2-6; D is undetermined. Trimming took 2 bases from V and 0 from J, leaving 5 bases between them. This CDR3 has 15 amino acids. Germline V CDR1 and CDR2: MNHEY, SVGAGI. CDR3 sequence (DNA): TGTGCCAGCAGTTACACCGGCTCTGGGGCCAACGTCCTGACTTTC. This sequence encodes CASSYTGSGANVLTF.

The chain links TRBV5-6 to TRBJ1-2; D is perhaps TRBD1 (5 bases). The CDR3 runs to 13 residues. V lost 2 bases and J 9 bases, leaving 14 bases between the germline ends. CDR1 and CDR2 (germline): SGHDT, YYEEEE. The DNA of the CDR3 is TGTGCCAGCAGCTTCCCGTCGGGGGTGAGCTACACCTTC. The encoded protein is CASSFPSGVSYTF.

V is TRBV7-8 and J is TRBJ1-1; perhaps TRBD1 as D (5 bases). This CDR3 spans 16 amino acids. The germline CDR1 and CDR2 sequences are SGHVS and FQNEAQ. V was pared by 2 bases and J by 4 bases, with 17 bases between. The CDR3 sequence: CASSLQGLAVGTEAFF. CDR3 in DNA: TGTGCCAGCAGCTTACAGGGACTGGCGGTGGGCACTGAAGCTTTCTTT.

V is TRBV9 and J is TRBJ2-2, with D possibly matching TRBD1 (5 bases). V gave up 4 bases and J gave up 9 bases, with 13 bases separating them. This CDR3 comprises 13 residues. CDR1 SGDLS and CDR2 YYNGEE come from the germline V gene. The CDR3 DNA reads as TGTGCCAGCAGCTCAGGGTTAGTCCGGGAGCTGTTTTTT. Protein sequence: CASSSGLVRELFF.

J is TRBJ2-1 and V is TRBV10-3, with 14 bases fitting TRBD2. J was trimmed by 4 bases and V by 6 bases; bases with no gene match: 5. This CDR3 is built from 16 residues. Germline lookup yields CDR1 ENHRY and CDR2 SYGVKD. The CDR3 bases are TGTGCCATCAGGACCGGGACTAGCGGGAGTTACAATGAGCAGTTCTTC. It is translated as CAIRTGTSGSYNEQFF.

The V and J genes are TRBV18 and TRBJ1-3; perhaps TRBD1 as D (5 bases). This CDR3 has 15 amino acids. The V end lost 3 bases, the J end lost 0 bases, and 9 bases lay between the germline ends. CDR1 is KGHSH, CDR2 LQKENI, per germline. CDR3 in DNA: TGTGCCAGCTCACCCCAGGGCCACTCTGGAAACACCATATATTTT. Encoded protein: CASSPQGHSGNTIYF.

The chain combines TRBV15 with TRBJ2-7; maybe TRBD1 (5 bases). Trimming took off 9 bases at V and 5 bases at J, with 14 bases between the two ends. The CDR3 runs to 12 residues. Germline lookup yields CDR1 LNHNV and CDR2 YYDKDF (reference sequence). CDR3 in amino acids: CATKGSSNEQYF. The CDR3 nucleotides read TGTGCCACTAAGGGGTCCAGCAACGAGCAGTACTTC.

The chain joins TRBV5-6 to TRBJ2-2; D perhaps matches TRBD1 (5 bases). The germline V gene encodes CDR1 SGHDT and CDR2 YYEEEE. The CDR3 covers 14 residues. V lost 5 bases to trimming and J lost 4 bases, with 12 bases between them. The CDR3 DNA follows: TGTGCCAGCAGTCCTCAAAGGGGCACCGGGGAGCTGTTTTTT. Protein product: CASSPQRGTGELFF.